Included here is one T cell receptor (beta chain) sequence, with context. These data belong to a study of blood T cells in healthy people across ages. V gave up 10 bases and J gave up 4 bases, with 13 bases separating them. Germline CDR1 LNHDA, CDR2 SQIVND (reference sequence). This CDR3 region has 12 residues. With a J-beta primer mix and a sample-barcoded 5' primer, a second PCR ran about 7 to 12 cycles. One entry per CDR3 protein, called by TCRdb with MiXCR from the 5' RACE reads. In the table there are 1,500,000 or so distinct CDR3 sequences, approximately 59% of which are singletons. The source is a man aged 18 to 29 in good health. The chain couples TRBV19 to TRBJ1-2; D gene uncertain. Sequenced: blood. This chain's CDR3 is CATYFGPYGYTF. DNA of the CDR3: TGTGCCACTTACTTCGGACCCTATGGCTACACCTTC.